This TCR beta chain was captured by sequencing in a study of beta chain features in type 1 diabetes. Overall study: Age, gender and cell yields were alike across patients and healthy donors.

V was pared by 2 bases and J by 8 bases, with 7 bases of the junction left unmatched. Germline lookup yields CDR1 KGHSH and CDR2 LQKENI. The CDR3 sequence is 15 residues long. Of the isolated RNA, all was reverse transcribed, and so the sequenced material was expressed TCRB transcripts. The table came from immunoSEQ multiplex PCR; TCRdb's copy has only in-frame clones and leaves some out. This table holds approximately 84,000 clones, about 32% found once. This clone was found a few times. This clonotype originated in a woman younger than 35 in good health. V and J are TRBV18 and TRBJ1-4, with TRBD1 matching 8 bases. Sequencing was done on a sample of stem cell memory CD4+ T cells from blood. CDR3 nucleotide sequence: TGTGCCAGCTCACCAAGACAGGGGCCTTCAGAAAAACTGTTTTTT. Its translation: CASSPRQGPSEKLFF.